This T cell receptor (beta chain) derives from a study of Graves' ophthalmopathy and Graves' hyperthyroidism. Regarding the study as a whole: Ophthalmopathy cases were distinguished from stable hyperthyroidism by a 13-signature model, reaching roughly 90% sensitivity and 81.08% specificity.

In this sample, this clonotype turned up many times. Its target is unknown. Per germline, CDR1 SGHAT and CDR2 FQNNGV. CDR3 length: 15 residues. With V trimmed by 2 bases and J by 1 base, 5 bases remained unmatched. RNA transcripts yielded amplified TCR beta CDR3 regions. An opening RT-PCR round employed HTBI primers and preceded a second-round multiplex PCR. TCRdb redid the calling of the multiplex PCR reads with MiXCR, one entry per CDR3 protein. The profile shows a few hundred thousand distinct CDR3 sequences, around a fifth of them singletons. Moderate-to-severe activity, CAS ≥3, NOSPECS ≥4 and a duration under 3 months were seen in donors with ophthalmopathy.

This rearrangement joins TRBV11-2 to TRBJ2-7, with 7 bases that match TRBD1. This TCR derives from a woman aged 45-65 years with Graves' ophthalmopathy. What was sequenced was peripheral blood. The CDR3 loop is CASSLFETGSYEQYF. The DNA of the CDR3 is TGTGCCAGCAGCTTATTTGAGACAGGGTCCTACGAGCAGTACTTC.